The 18 T cell receptor beta chains below come from one sample, sequenced in a study of shared clonotypes between healthy human individuals. Profiling relied on immunoSEQ multiplex PCR, and the TCRdb table lists in-frame clones only, not all of them. The table has about 1.1 million clones, approximately 75% seen once; the top ten hold roughly 0.9%. The source material was memory CD4+ T cells from PBMCs. Subset: CD45RA-negative fraction. These receptors originate from a man younger than 35 in good health. Some clones in this sample may be carry-over from other donors' samples.

Only one count was recorded for this clone. Given a far larger clone just one base away, this is likely a sequencing read error. The V and J genes are TRBV30 and TRBJ2-5; possibly TRBD1 or TRBD2 for D (5 bases each). V was pared by 7 bases and J by 13 bases, with 25 bases between. Germline values: CDR1 GTSNPN, CDR2 SVGIG (reference sequence). This CDR3 comprises 13 residues. In nucleotides, the CDR3 is TGTGCCTCGCCGGGACCGTCCATCTACGAGCGGTACTTC. Translating it yields CASPGPSIYERYF.

This clone has more than one count but fewer than ten. The same CDR3 is also encoded by other DNA sequences in this sample. The chain uses TRBV28 and TRBJ2-7; 9 bases are shared with TRBD1. This CDR3 has 15 amino acids. After removal of 5 bases from V and 0 bases from J, the junction contained 5 bases not matched to a gene. Germline assignment: CDR1 MDHEN and CDR2 SYDVKM. The CDR3 nucleotides read TGTGCCAGCAGTCTCTCGACAGGGGGCTCCTACGAGCAGTACTTC. It codes for CASSLSTGGSYEQYF. The full variable domain, rest sourced from reference TRBV28 and TRBJ2-7, is DVKVTQSSRYLVKRTGEKVFLECVQDMDHENMFWYRQDPGLGLRLIYFSYDVKMKEKGDIPEGYSVSREKKERFSLILESASTNQTSMYLCASSLSTGGSYEQYFGPGTRLTVT.

The chain recombines TRBV7-3 with TRBJ2-2; tentatively, D is TRBD1 or TRBD2 (5 bases each). This CDR3 comprises 15 residues. The germline CDR1 and CDR2 sequences are SGHTA and FQGTGA. V lost 5 bases and J lost 6, with 16 bases in between. CDR3 sequence reads: CASSPTGLGAGELFF. The CDR3 DNA reads as TGTGCCAGCAGCCCTACGGGGCTCGGGGCCGGGGAGCTGTTTTTT.

The CDR3 reads CAKTAMAYEQYF. As DNA, the CDR3 is TGTGCCAAAACAGCGATGGCCTACGAGCAGTACTTC. The chain employs TRBV6-1 and TRBJ2-7; the D is unclear. Trimming stripped 10 bases from V and 2 bases from J, with 12 bases between. The CDR3 length is 12 residues. The germline gives CDR1 MNHNS, CDR2 SASEGT.

This chain connects TRBV25-1 to TRBJ1-4; D is undetermined. The CDR3 is made up of 14 amino acids. CDR1 MGHDK and CDR2 SYGVNS come from the germline V gene. Trimming stripped 1 base from V and 8 bases from J, with 11 bases between. The CDR3 DNA sequence: TGTGCCAGCAGTGAATTGCAGGACGTAGAAAAACTGTTTTTT. It specifies CASSELQDVEKLFF.

This rearrangement joins TRBV7-2 to TRBJ2-3; TRBD2 aligns across 7 bases. The CDR3 spans 16 residues. From germline, CDR1 is SGHTA and CDR2 FQGNSA. Trimming took 1 base from V and 10 from J; bases not matched to a gene: 14. CDR3 in DNA: TGTGCCAGCAGCTTAGTAGGACTAGAGGGAGGGCCGCCGCAGTATTTT. This encodes CASSLVGLEGGPPQYF.

The gene calls are TRBV28 and TRBJ2-3; D may be TRBD2 (5 bases). V was pared by 3 bases and J by 1 base, with 8 bases between. Germline V gene sequence: CDR1 MDHEN, CDR2 SYDVKM. The CDR3 spans 14 residues. The CDR3 spells CASSFVGGTDTQYF. In DNA, the CDR3 is TGTGCCAGCAGTTTCGTGGGAGGCACAGATACGCAGTATTTT.

This chain joins TRBV4-1 and TRBJ1-5, with D uncertain. The CDR3 sequence is 13 residues long. CDR1 is MGHRA, CDR2 YSYEKL, per germline. The ends were cut back, 2 bases at V and 3 bases at J, with 5 bases in the middle. CDR3 amino acids: CASSQMSNQPQHF. The CDR3 DNA follows: TGCGCCAGCAGCCAAATGTCCAATCAGCCCCAGCATTTT.

With respect to this clone: In the same sample, other DNA sequences code for this CDR3. This chain links TRBV7-2 with TRBJ2-7, with D uncertain. Germline-derived CDR1 and CDR2 are SGHTA and FQGNSA. There are 14 residues in the CDR3. Trimming removed 1 base from V and 2 bases from J, with 9 bases in between. The CDR3 loop is CASSLGVGAYEQYF. The CDR3 DNA reads as TGTGCCAGCAGCTTAGGGGTCGGAGCCTACGAGCAGTACTTC.

The gene calls are TRBV27 and TRBJ2-3, with D possibly being TRBD1 (6 bases). V lost 7 bases and J 1 base, leaving 15 bases between the germline ends. Germline V gene data show CDR1 as MNHEY and CDR2 as SMNVEV (reference sequence). This CDR3 has 15 amino acids. In DNA, the CDR3 is TGTGCCAGCAAAAGGGGGAGTCGGGGCACAGATACGCAGTATTTT. Protein product: CASKRGSRGTDTQYF.

This chain uses TRBV6-5 with TRBJ1-1; maybe TRBD1 (5 bases). The CDR3 totals 15 residues. Germline loops: CDR1 MNHEY, CDR2 SVGAGI. Between the trimmed V and J ends, which lost 5 bases and 1 base, there was a span of 14 bases. The CDR3 bases are TGTGCCAGCAGTGGAGGGGCCCGGGCGAACACTGAAGCTTTCTTT. It translates to CASSGGARANTEAFF.

The V gene is TRBV10-3, the J gene TRBJ1-3; D gene ambiguous. The CDR3 is made up of 16 amino acids. V was trimmed by 0 bases and J by 0 bases, leaving 9 bases between them. The germline gives CDR1 ENHRY, CDR2 SYGVKD. This chain's CDR3 is CAISESSRNSGNTIYF. The CDR3 DNA is TGTGCCATCAGTGAGTCTAGTCGGAACTCTGGAAACACCATATATTTT.

The rearrangement joins TRBV18 to TRBJ1-3; no firm D call. CDR1 KGHSH and CDR2 LQKENI come from the germline V gene. The CDR3 extends over 16 amino acids. V lost 3 bases and J lost 0, with 12 bases in between. CDR3 in DNA: TGTGCCAGCTCACCGGGTCTACCCCTCTCTGGAAACACCATATATTTT. Its protein product is CASSPGLPLSGNTIYF.

This sequence joins TRBV5-4 and TRBJ2-7; D is uncertain. From germline, CDR1 is SGHNT and CDR2 YYREEE (reference sequence). The CDR3 consists of 15 residues. V lost 4 bases, J lost 0 bases, and 14 bases lay in between. CDR3 residues: CASSPDLFSSYEQYF. The DNA for the CDR3 is TGTGCCAGCAGCCCGGACCTATTTAGCTCCTACGAGCAGTACTTC.

Remarks on this clone: Being one base from a much bigger clone, this may be a read error. This sample includes further DNA sequences coding for the same CDR3. This chain's CDR3 is CASSLGTSTDTQYF. The CDR3 region has the DNA TGCGCCAGCAGCTTGGGGACAAGCACAGATACGCAGTATTTT. The chain joins TRBV5-1 to TRBJ2-3, with D possibly matching TRBD1 (5 bases). Trimming pared 0 bases from V and 0 bases from J, leaving 5 bases between. This CDR3 contains 14 residues. CDR1 SGHRS and CDR2 YFSETQ come from the germline V gene.

This clone was seen many times. The gene calls are TRBV30 and TRBJ1-2; 7 positions match TRBD1. With V trimmed by 0 bases and J by 7 bases, 5 bases remained unmatched. Germline V gene data show CDR1 as GTSNPN and CDR2 as SVGIG (reference sequence). The CDR3 contains 13 residues. CDR3 sequence (DNA): TGTGCCTGGAGTGTAGGAGGGGGCGGTGGCTACACCTTC. Protein sequence: CAWSVGGGGGYTF.

The gene calls are TRBV18 and TRBJ1-2, with 11 bases matching TRBD1. CDR3 length: 15 residues. In germline, CDR1 is KGHSH, CDR2 LQKENI. With V trimmed by 3 bases and J by 5 bases, 5 bases remained unmatched. DNA for the CDR3: TGTGCCAGCTCACCGGGACAGGGGGTCCAGTATGGCTACACCTTC. It translates to CASSPGQGVQYGYTF.

The table lists this clone with a count of one. The chain links TRBV19 to TRBJ2-7; perhaps TRBD2 as D (6 bases). Germline lookup yields CDR1 LNHDA and CDR2 SQIVND (reference sequence). The CDR3 has 15 residues. V was shortened by 1 base and J by 0 bases, with 10 bases between the two germline ends. CDR3 amino acids: CASSIAGVLSYEQYF. Here the CDR3 DNA reads TGTGCCAGTAGTATAGCGGGAGTTCTCTCCTACGAGCAGTACTTC.